This paragraph covers one T cell receptor (beta chain) sequence. This table comes from immunoSEQ multiplex PCR, and its TCRdb copy is limited to in-frame clones, with some not included. The table lists 45,000 to 50,000 clones, about 81% of them singletons, with around 7.9% in the top ten. The entry originates in a study of OX40 agonist ivuxolimab in advanced cancers. The CDR3 contains 15 residues. The trim removed 1 base at V and 3 bases at J, leaving 4 bases unmatched. The germline V gene encodes CDR1 SNHLY and CDR2 FYNNEI. The sequence derives from an adult with an advanced solid tumor such as melanoma, head and neck, liver or kidney cancer. The chain has TRBV2 and TRBJ2-7; 9 bases align to TRBD2. This sample comprised CD4+ or CD8+ T cells sorted from blood, obtained in a trial of the OX40 agonist ivuxolimab. In DNA, the CDR3 is TGTGCCAGCAGTGAAGGGACTAGCGATCTCTACGAGCAGTACTTC. Translating gives CASSEGTSDLYEQYF.